This TCR beta chain was profiled in a study of blood T cell repertoires in COVID-19. Overall study: Some COVID-19 samples were acute and others convalescent; all came from the United States, Italy and Spain. Sources were T cells, B-cell-depleted T cells, or PBMCs; the material itself was cDNA or gDNA.

The germline V gene has CDR1 SQVTM and CDR2 ANQGSEA. J was trimmed by 6 bases and V by 5 bases; bases with no gene match: 8. The CDR3 has 13 amino acids. Only in-frame clones appear in the TCRdb table, and some are missing; sequencing was by immunoSEQ multiplex PCR. The sample shows about 150,000 clones, about 79% of them seen only once. This TCR derives from a woman aged 55 to 70 with acute or convalescent COVID-19. The sequenced material came from peripheral blood. This chain uses TRBV29-1 with TRBJ1-2; 8 bases agree with TRBD1. The CDR3 spells CSVFWTGLDGYTF. As DNA, the CDR3 is TGCAGCGTTTTTTGGACAGGGCTCGATGGCTACACCTTC.